This TCR beta chain was documented in a study of T cells in localized non-small cell lung cancer. Study results and limitations: A median approximately 57 of the top 100 tumor clones appeared in adjacent lung. Higher blood T cell density tracked longer overall survival.

Method: immunoSEQ multiplex PCR; TCRdb's copy keeps in-frame clones and lacks some. The sample consists of about 72,000 clones, roughly four fifths of them appearing once. Germline CDR1 reads MNHEY; CDR2 reads SVGAGI. This CDR3 is 13 amino acids long. About this clone: Its antigen is unknown. An end of the junction does not agree with germline; a read error may underlie this.

This receptor was identified in a female donor of 60 years or more with stage I lung adenocarcinoma. Sequenced here: peripheral blood, sampled before any cancer treatment. This rearrangement joins TRBV6-5 to TRBJ2-7; possibly TRBD1 for D (6 bases). Here the CDR3 DNA reads TGTGCCAGCAGTGCCCGGATGGGAGACAGGTTTCGCTTC. This translates into CASSARMGDRFRF.